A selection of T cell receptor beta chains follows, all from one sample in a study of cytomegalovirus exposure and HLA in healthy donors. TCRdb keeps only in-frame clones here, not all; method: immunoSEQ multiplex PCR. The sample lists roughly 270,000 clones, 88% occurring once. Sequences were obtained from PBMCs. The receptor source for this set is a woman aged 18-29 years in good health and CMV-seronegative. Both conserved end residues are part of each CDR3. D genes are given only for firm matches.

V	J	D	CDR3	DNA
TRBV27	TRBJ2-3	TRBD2	CASSFRLAGGTDTQYF	TGTGCCAGCAGTTTCCGACTAGCGGGAGGAACAGATACGCAGTATTTT
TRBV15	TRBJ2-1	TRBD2	CATSTGLDFNEQFF	TGTGCCACCAGCACGGGACTAGACTTCAATGAGCAGTTCTTC
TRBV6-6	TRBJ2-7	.	CASSYSAGESYEQYF	TGTGCCAGCAGTTACTCGGCAGGGGAGTCCTACGAGCAGTACTTC
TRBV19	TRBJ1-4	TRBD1	CASSRQGVANEKLFF	TGTGCCAGTAGCCGACAGGGGGTTGCTAATGAAAAACTGTTTTTT
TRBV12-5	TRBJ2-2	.	CASGLVGTSNTGELFF	TGTGCTAGTGGTTTGGTCGGGACTTCTAACACCGGGGAGCTGTTTTTT
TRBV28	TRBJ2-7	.	CASSLLARTYEQYF	TGTGCCAGCAGTTTATTAGCCAGAACCTACGAGCAGTACTTC
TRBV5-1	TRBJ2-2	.	CASSLSGELFF	TGCGCCAGCAGCTTGTCTGGGGAGCTGTTTTTT
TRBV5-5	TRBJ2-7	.	CASRGRTRGFGPFSEQYF	TGTGCCAGCAGAGGGAGGACCCGGGGGTTCGGGCCGTTCAGTGAGCAGTACTTC
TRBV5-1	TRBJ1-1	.	CASSLVGETEAFF	TGCGCCAGCAGCTTGGTCGGGGAGACTGAAGCTTTCTTT
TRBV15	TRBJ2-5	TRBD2	CATSLPSGAQETQYF	TGTGCCACCAGTCTGCCTAGCGGAGCACAAGAGACCCAGTACTTC